This TCR beta chain comes out of a study of shared clonotypes between healthy human individuals (TCRdb year 2020). Describing the broader study: The cohort comprised a couple of women and a few men aged 18 to 49 years. To estimate repertoire size and how much clonotype sharing occurs between individuals, the study deeply sequenced the blood TCR repertoires of five or six healthy adults. To increase sequencing depth and limit assay-specific biases, TCR repertoire library preparation and sequencing were carried out by different laboratories using diverse techniques. Each donor's leukapheresis produced roughly between roughly 0.9 and 8.9 billion PBMCs. General conclusions and limits of the study: Pairwise subsampling indicated that sequencing depth was expected to affect the degree of clonotype sharing among donors. The small number of donors limited the genetic and exposure-history diversity represented. Sampling was restricted to blood, and TCR repertoires in tissues likely differ from the TCR repertoires found in blood.

About this clone itself: Its binding antigen is unknown. No per-base quality is available; no much larger clone lies one base away.

TCR CDR3 regions were amplified from genomic DNA by multiplex PCR using the deep immunoSEQ assay. Extracted genomic DNA from each cell subset was spread evenly across all wells of several immunoSEQ 96-well plates, with each plate serving as a replicate. For unsorted PBMC, about 270 ng of genomic DNA, equivalent to about 30,000 T cell genomes, went into each replicate PCR. Ten immunoSEQ deep assay plates were used to sequence the unsorted PBMC genomic DNA. Purified libraries were measured with a Qubit 3.0 fluorometer, size-checked on a Bioanalyzer 2100, and measured again with the KAPA Library Quantification kit. Every immunoSEQ 96-well plate was sequenced on a dedicated single-read 150-cycle Illumina NextSeq 550 flow cell. As for how the authors treated the data: Because only junctional sequences without quality scores were contained in the immunoSEQ output, filtering matching that applied to full-length reads could not be performed. Sequences were annotated with PyIR, a Python wrapper for IgBLAST v1.9, and V/J genes and CDR3 were assigned using IMGT germline references. Reads with weak V/J assignments (E-value above 1e-6), missing CDR3, stop codons, out-of-frame junctions, or ambiguous translated residues were removed. V3J clonotypes were defined by identical inferred V gene, J gene, and CDR3 amino acid sequence. Percentage overlap between repertoires was calculated by dividing the number of shared unique clonotypes by the size of the smaller repertoire. RTK rarefaction, the Chao1 estimator, and Recon v2.1 estimates of unobserved clonotypes were used to assess repertoire richness. TCRdb obtained this table from immuneACCESS and retained in-frame rearrangements with V and J assigned. These tables miss some clones; where compared with another copy, unresolved V genes account for less than half of the shortfall, and the remainder is unexplained. V and J calls and clone size are as listed in that table; D and trimming were resolved from the DNA. Within this sample are more than 400,000 clones, with around four fifths of them counted one time only. More than 10% of the sample is in the top ten clones.

Donors were healthy HIV-negative adults with no recently reported acute infections or vaccinations. Every donor was a Caucasian adult living in Nashville, Tennessee, USA. In the unsorted samples, 90 million or so PBMCs were counted, and genomic DNA was extracted using the QIAamp DNA Blood Mini kit. Blood was obtained by leukapheresis, after which PBMCs were separated by Ficoll-Histopaque density gradient centrifugation and cryopreserved in liquid nitrogen vapor phase. Including the terminal cysteine and phenylalanine, the CDR3 comprises 14 residues. Only the CDR3 region is kept as DNA, spanning 42 bases read in frame from base 1.

Sequenced material: PBMCs. In this chain, TRBV1 is recombined with TRBJ2-1; TRBD2 is the table's D call and was not checked against the DNA. TRBV1 is reported as a pseudogene. This clonotype was sampled from a woman aged 40 to 50 in good health. Some clones in this sample may be carry-over from other donors' samples. The encoded CDR3 is CTIVAGYRDNEQFF. The DNA sequence reads TGCACCATCGTAGCGGGTTATCGTGACAATGAGCAGTTCTTC.